Following are 9 T cell receptor beta chains from one sample sequenced in a study of shared clonotypes between healthy human individuals. The protocol was immunoSEQ multiplex PCR, while the TCRdb copy is restricted to in-frame clones and leaves out a portion. Found here are under 350,000 clones, around nine tenths of them singletons; the top ten hold around 15%. Sequencing was done on a sample of memory CD8+ T cells sorted from blood. Sample subset: CD45RO+ cells pooled with CCR7-negative TemRA cells. Receptor source: a man aged 18 to 30 in good health.

The V gene is TRBV13, the J gene TRBJ2-7; D is ambiguous. V was clipped by 2 bases and J by 2 bases, with 7 bases between them. Per the germline V gene, CDR1 is PRHDT and CDR2 is FYEKMQ (reference sequence). The length of the CDR3 is 13 residues. This chain's CDR3 is CASSLLGTYEQYF. In DNA form, the CDR3 reads TGTGCCAGCAGCTTACTGGGGACCTACGAGCAGTACTTC.

V usage is TRBV7-6 and J usage is TRBJ2-5; 12 positions agree with TRBD2. The junction had 5 bases not matched to a gene; V was cut back by 5 bases and J by 4 bases. CDR1 and CDR2 from the germline V gene are SGHVS and FNYEAQ. The CDR3 consists of 15 residues. The CDR3 DNA reads as TGTGCCAGCAGCATAACTAGCGGGGGGTCAGAGACCCAGTACTTC. It codes for CASSITSGGSETQYF.

The rearrangement joins TRBV30 to TRBJ1-5; possible D gene TRBD1, 5 bases. The CDR3 is 15 amino acids. CDR1 is GTSNPN and CDR2 is SVGIG in the germline V gene (reference sequence). V lost 3 bases and J lost 4, with 16 bases in between. CDR3 region: CAWRGRDGRNQPQHF. Here the CDR3 DNA reads TGTGCCTGGAGAGGTCGGGACGGACGAAATCAGCCCCAGCATTTT.

This chain joins TRBV19 and TRBJ1-1; 12 bases match TRBD1. Losses at the gene ends were 6 bases for V and 0 bases for J; bases not matched to a gene: 11. This CDR3 has 18 amino acids. Germline V CDR1 and CDR2: LNHDA, SQIVND (reference sequence). The DNA for the CDR3 is TGTGCCAGTAGGACCCGGGACAGGGGGCCTTCGATGAACACTGAAGCTTTCTTT. This sequence encodes CASRTRDRGPSMNTEAFF.

CDR3 loop: CASSQQDISNQPQHF. CDR3 nucleotide sequence: TGCGCCAGCAGCCAACAGGATATTAGCAATCAGCCCCAGCATTTT. J is TRBJ1-5 and V is TRBV4-1; D is ambiguous. Trimming shortened V by 2 bases and J by 0 bases, and 8 bases separated the two germline ends. Germline assignment: CDR1 MGHRA and CDR2 YSYEKL. This CDR3 has 15 residues.

This chain links TRBV10-3 with TRBJ2-3; possible D gene TRBD1, 6 bases. Germline CDR1 and CDR2: ENHRY and SYGVKD. Between the trimmed V and J ends, which lost 6 bases and 2 bases, there was a span of 15 bases. The CDR3 extends over 15 amino acids. The CDR3 is CAISLFRGDTDTQYF. The CDR3 DNA reads as TGTGCCATCAGCCTATTCAGGGGCGACACAGATACGCAGTATTTT.

V is TRBV7-9 and J is TRBJ2-5; tentative D call: TRBD2 (5 bases). V dropped 3 bases and J dropped 2 bases, with 13 bases sitting between them. In germline, CDR1 is SEHNR, CDR2 FQNEAQ (reference sequence). The CDR3 has 15 residues. The CDR3 DNA follows: TGTGCCAGCAGCTTCTCGGCGGGCCCACAAGAGACCCAGTACTTC. Residues: CASSFSAGPQETQYF.

This sequence joins TRBV5-1 and TRBJ1-2, with 10 bases fitting TRBD1. The CDR3 spans 17 residues. J lost 4 bases, V lost 1 base, and 10 bases had no gene match. The germline V gene encodes CDR1 SGHRS and CDR2 YFSETQ. This chain's CDR3 is CASSLRAGTGASYGYTF. In DNA, the CDR3 is TGCGCCAGCAGCTTGAGGGCCGGGACAGGGGCTTCCTATGGCTACACCTTC.

This clone was counted once. This rearrangement joins TRBV29-1 to TRBJ2-5, with D perhaps TRBD2 (5 bases). Looked up from germline, CDR1 is SQVTM and CDR2 is ANQGSEA. Trimming took 5 bases from V and 0 from J, leaving 13 bases between them. This CDR3 contains 14 residues. The CDR3 bases are TGCAGCGTTCGTTTTGAGCGGAACCAAGAGACCCAGTACTTC. It codes for CSVRFERNQETQYF.